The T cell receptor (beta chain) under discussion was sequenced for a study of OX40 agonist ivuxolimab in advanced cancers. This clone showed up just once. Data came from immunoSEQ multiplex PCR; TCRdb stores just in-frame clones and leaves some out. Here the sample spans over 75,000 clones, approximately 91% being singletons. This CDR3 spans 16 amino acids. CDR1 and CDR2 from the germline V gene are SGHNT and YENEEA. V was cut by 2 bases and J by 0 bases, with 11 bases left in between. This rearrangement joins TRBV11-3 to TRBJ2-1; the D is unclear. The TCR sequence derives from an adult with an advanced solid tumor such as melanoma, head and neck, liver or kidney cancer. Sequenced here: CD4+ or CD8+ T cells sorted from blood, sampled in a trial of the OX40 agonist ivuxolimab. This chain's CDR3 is CASSLNPQISYNEQFF. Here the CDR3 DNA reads TGTGCCAGCAGCTTAAACCCACAGATCTCCTACAATGAGCAGTTCTTC. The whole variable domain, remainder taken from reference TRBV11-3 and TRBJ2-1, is EAGVVQSPRYKIIEKKQPVAFWCNPISGHNTLYWYLQNLGQGPELLIRYENEEAVDDSQLPKDRFSAERLKGVDSTLKIQPAELGDSAVYLCASSLNPQISYNEQFFGPGTRLTVL.